This TCR beta chain appears in the sequencing data of a study of T cells expressing NK-cell markers. Findings and caveats of the study: Roughly 6 donors showed dominant NKG2C+ clonotypes comprising roughly 1.0-7.5% of their CD8+ T cells. Whether expanded NKG2C+ T cell clones recognized HCMV stayed uncertain.

Germline-derived CDR1 and CDR2 are MGHDK and SYGVNS. There are 16 residues in the CDR3. For this clonotype: As yet, its antigen is unknown.

From its re-call of the 5' RACE reads, TCRdb lists each CDR3 protein once, without DNA. The listing contains about 460,000 distinct CDR3 sequences. The genes are TRBV25-1 and TRBJ2-1; as DNA is missing, the TRBD2 call by TCRdb cannot be tested. The sample consisted of blood T cells: a sorted CD56 or NKG2C T cell subset, CD4+ or CD8+ T cells, or bulk PBMC T cells (not recorded which). The receptor was isolated from a woman between 45 and 60 years old in good health. CDR3 in amino acids: CASSEYSRLARNEQFF.